One T cell receptor (beta chain) is described in this entry. This specimen comes from a study of blood T cell repertoires in COVID-19. Study information: Collection of acute and convalescent COVID-19 samples took place in the United States, Italy and Spain.

The CDR3 has 18 residues. Trimming removed 4 bases at V and 2 bases at J, with 21 bases between. CDR1 is LGHNA, CDR2 YSLEER, per germline. Original processing methods: Amplifying reference gene primers gave estimates of nucleated cell counts. Using immunoSEQ multiplex PCR, the repertoire was profiled, and TCRdb retains in-frame clones only, with some absent. The V and J calls and clone size come from that table; D and trimming were worked out from the DNA. In the table there are about 350,000 clones, roughly 87% of which are singletons. Those enrolled in Seattle joined during active infection and were followed longitudinally afterward.

This TCR was sampled from a man younger than 40 with COVID-19, enrolled during active disease. The sequenced sample was peripheral blood. J is TRBJ1-3 and V is TRBV4-3; TRBD1 might be the D (6 bases). The CDR3 is CASSLRQQGPSTGNTIYF. The DNA for the CDR3 is TGCGCCAGCAGCCTGAGGCAACAGGGCCCGTCAACTGGAAACACCATATATTTT.